This section outlines one T cell receptor beta chain sequence together with its context. The record originates from a study of blood T cell repertoires in COVID-19. Trimming took 0 bases from V and 3 from J; bases not matched to a gene: 7. The germline gives CDR1 ENHRY, CDR2 SYGVKD. The CDR3 has 17 residues. Grouping used clinical history reported by participants in a survey and questionnaire. TCRdb keeps only in-frame clones here, not all; method: immunoSEQ multiplex PCR. This table holds roughly 250,000 clones, approximately 88% found once. The rearrangement uses TRBV10-3 and TRBJ2-2, with TRBD2 matching over 7 bases. The TCR sequence derives from a woman aged 40 to 50 who had been exposed to COVID-19. The sample comprised PBMCs or T cells enriched from blood (not recorded which). CDR3 in amino acids: CAISESRASGYTGELFF. Written as DNA, the CDR3 is TGTGCCATCAGTGAGTCGAGAGCTAGCGGATACACCGGGGAGCTGTTTTTT.